The clone carrying this T cell receptor beta chain appeared a few times. No antigen is known for it. The CDR3 is 16 residues long. V lost 8 bases and J lost 5; bases outside the gene matches: 12. This sample stems from a study of CD8+CD57+ T cells in acquired aplastic anemia. Whole-study context: The mean DNA yield obtained from sorted CD4+ and CD8+ cells came to approximately 3 ug.

TCR beta VDJ and CDR3 profiles were obtained from a genomic DNA template. Using its own MiXCR run on the reads, TCRdb lists one record per CDR3 protein. The table records 150,000 to 200,000 distinct CDR3 sequences, approximately 48% of them present only once. Overall study findings and caveats: CD8+ Simpson's diversity showed no significant patient-control difference. Comparison of patients with controls identified roughly 27 shared CD8+ CDR3 sequences.

Before being chosen for sequencing, patients had shown CD8+CD57+ cell expansion by flow cytometry. None of the patients had been given any therapy when their blood was sampled. The V and J genes are TRBV12-3 or TRBV12-4 and TRBJ2-3, with 11 bases identical to TRBD2. This clonotype was sampled from a human donor with aplastic anemia. Sequencing was carried out using sorted CD4+, CD8+, or CD8+CD57+ T cells (not recorded which) from PBMCs. The CDR3 spells CASSPYGTSGGDTQYF. The CDR3 region has the DNA TGTGCCAGCTCCCCCTATGGGACTAGCGGAGGAGATACGCAGTATTTT.